The 26 T cell receptor beta chains below were found in one sample sequenced in a study of blood T cell repertoires in COVID-19 (dated by TCRdb to the early 2020s). The library came from the immunoSEQ multiplex PCR assay. In its TCRdb copy, this immuneACCESS table keeps in-frame sequences only and misses some clones. Where compared with another copy, unresolved V genes explain less than half of these, and the others have no known cause. The sample table contains 120,000 or so clones; only one count was recorded for about four fifths of them. Roughly 15% of the sample goes to the ten largest clones. The sequencing sample was made of peripheral blood. These receptors came from a man aged 30 to 39 with COVID-19, enrolled during active disease.

The chain uses TRBV9 and TRBJ2-2, with 7 bases identical to TRBD2. There are 16 residues in the CDR3. J gave up 6 bases and V 0 bases, and 8 bases lay outside the gene matches. The germline V gene has CDR1 SGDLS and CDR2 YYNGEE. As DNA, the CDR3 is TGTGCCAGCAGCGTAGCATCTCAGGGAGGGGCCGGGGAGCTGTTTTTT. This sequence encodes CASSVASQGGAGELFF.

Only a few counts were recorded for this clone. Within the sample, other DNA sequences also encode this same CDR3. The chain uses TRBV7-2 and TRBJ1-1, with unresolved D. CDR3 length: 14 residues. V was pared by 3 bases and J by 0 bases, with 8 bases between. CDR1 and CDR2 (germline): SGHTA, FQGNSA. CDR3 residues: CASSFSGMNTEAFF. In DNA form, the CDR3 reads TGTGCCAGCAGCTTTTCGGGTATGAACACTGAAGCTTTCTTT.

The chain is built from TRBV11-3 and TRBJ2-3; maybe TRBD2 (5 bases). This CDR3 has 15 residues. Trimming removed 3 bases at V and 0 bases at J, with 10 bases between. CDR1 SGHNT and CDR2 YENEEA come from the germline V gene. The CDR3 sequence: CASSFEGFSTDTQYF. The CDR3 bases are TGTGCCAGCAGCTTTGAGGGCTTTAGCACAGATACGCAGTATTTT.

The rearrangement joins TRBV23-1 to TRBJ2-3; possibly TRBD1 for D (7 bases). TRBV23-1 is reported as an ORF; its role is uncertain. The CDR3 is 15 amino acids. Deletions cut 1 base from V and 6 bases from J, with 14 bases between. CDR3 loop: CASSQLTGDLDTQYF. CDR3 nucleotides: TGCGCCAGCAGTCAATTAACAGGGGACTTGGATACGCAGTATTTT.

V usage is TRBV10-3 and J usage is TRBJ1-2; D uncertain. Looked up from germline, CDR1 is ENHRY and CDR2 is SYGVKD. V was shortened by 3 bases and J by 4 bases, with 3 bases between the two germline ends. The CDR3 contains 11 residues. The chain's CDR3 is CAISDLYGYTF. The CDR3, as DNA: TGTGCCATCAGTGACCTCTATGGCTACACCTTC.

The chain has TRBV5-5 and TRBJ1-6, with 8 bases identical to TRBD1. This CDR3 contains 15 residues. After removal of 1 base from V and 9 bases from J, the junction contained 6 bases not matched to a gene. CDR1 is SGHKS and CDR2 is YYEKEE in the germline V gene (reference sequence). CDR3 nucleotides: TGTGCCAGCAGCTTGTTTCAGGGGGCTAGTTCACCCCTCCACTTT. Its translation is CASSLFQGASSPLHF.

This clone was counted only a few times. V gene TRBV6-2 or TRBV6-3 combines with J gene TRBJ2-1, with 13 bases matching TRBD2. The CDR3 spans 18 residues. Trimming took 0 bases from V and 4 from J; bases not matched to a gene: 6. The V gene's germline CDR1 is MNHEY and CDR2 SVGEGT. The CDR3 nucleotides read TGTGCCAGCAGTTACTCGTTGTCACTAGCGGGGGGGTACAATGAGCAGTTCTTC. Translating it yields CASSYSLSLAGGYNEQFF.

Only a few counts were recorded for this clone. The V call is TRBV10-1, the J call TRBJ2-2; the D is unclear. Trimming stripped 4 bases from V and 0 bases from J, with 3 bases between. This CDR3 region has 13 residues. Germline lookup yields CDR1 WNHNN and CDR2 SYGVQD (reference sequence). DNA for the CDR3: TGCGCCAGCAGTGCATCGAACACCGGGGAGCTGTTTTTT. It specifies CASSASNTGELFF.

This clone turned up a few times. The chain couples TRBV6-1 to TRBJ1-1, with D perhaps matching TRBD1 (6 bases). CDR1 MNHNS and CDR2 SASEGT come from the germline V gene. This CDR3 has 17 amino acids. Trimming stripped 2 bases from V and 0 bases from J, with 16 bases between. In DNA, the CDR3 is TGTGCCAGCAGTGAATGGTGGGACATACCGTTGAACACTGAAGCTTTCTTT. It translates to CASSEWWDIPLNTEAFF.

The chain recombines TRBV6-6 with TRBJ2-5, with D possibly being TRBD1 (7 bases). From germline, CDR1 is MNHNY and CDR2 SVGAGI (reference sequence). The CDR3 contains 13 residues. The germline V and J ends were trimmed by 10 bases and 2 bases, with 14 bases remaining between them. The CDR3 DNA follows: TGTGCCATGTCCAGGGGGGTTCAAGAGACCCAGTACTTC. Residues: CAMSRGVQETQYF.

This clone was seen just once. The genes are TRBV5-6 and TRBJ2-5; D gene unclear. Looked up from germline, CDR1 is SGHDT and CDR2 is YYEEEE. Trimming left V 4 bases short and J 3 bases short, with 4 bases between. The CDR3 covers 11 residues. CDR3 DNA sequence: TGTGCCAGCAGCGTCGAAGAGACCCAGTACTTC. It yields the protein CASSVEETQYF.

This chain connects TRBV6-5 to TRBJ2-3; TRBD2 aligns across 12 bases. Germline trimming cut 8 bases from V and 4 bases from J; bases unmatched to any gene: 4. CDR3 size: 14 residues. Germline V CDR1 and CDR2: MNHEY, SVGAGI. The CDR3 nucleotides read TGTGCCAGCCGACGACTAGCGGGAGCAGATACGCAGTATTTT. Translated: CASRRLAGADTQYF.

This clone appeared a few times. The chain joins TRBV9 to TRBJ2-5, with TRBD2 as a possible D gene (6 bases). In germline, CDR1 is SGDLS, CDR2 YYNGEE. This CDR3 has 16 amino acids. V shed 0 bases and J shed 0 bases, with 12 bases lying between them. This CDR3 is CASSVGASEYQETQYF. In DNA form, the CDR3 reads TGTGCCAGCAGCGTAGGGGCTAGCGAGTACCAAGAGACCCAGTACTTC.

The chain joins TRBV29-1 to TRBJ1-1, with 9 nucleotides matching TRBD1. This CDR3 has 12 amino acids. The germline V gene has CDR1 SQVTM and CDR2 ANQGSEA. With V trimmed by 5 bases and J by 8 bases, 6 bases remained unmatched. CDR3: CSVPGQGSEAFF. The CDR3 DNA sequence: TGCAGCGTTCCTGGACAGGGGAGCGAAGCTTTCTTT.

This sequence joins TRBV28 and TRBJ1-2; TRBD1 matches at 8 bases. Germline V CDR1 and CDR2: MDHEN, SYDVKM. The V and J ends lost 1 base and 8 bases, in that order; junction bases with no gene match: 15. The CDR3 extends over 17 amino acids. CDR3 sequence: CASSLLGRGQLAVGYTF. The CDR3 DNA sequence: TGTGCCAGCAGTTTATTGGGCAGGGGGCAGCTTGCGGTGGGCTACACCTTC.

The chain recombines TRBV4-3 with TRBJ2-7; the D gene is possibly TRBD2 (6 bases). From germline, CDR1 is LGHNA and CDR2 YSLEER. Between the trimmed V and J ends, which lost 4 bases and 4 bases, there was a span of 14 bases. The CDR3 runs to 14 residues. The CDR3 spells CASSRDWVTYEQYF. The DNA for the CDR3 is TGCGCCAGCAGCCGGGACTGGGTCACATACGAGCAGTACTTC.

The chain couples TRBV6-6 to TRBJ2-5; TRBD1 might be the D (6 bases). Germline CDR1 MNHNY, CDR2 SVGAGI (reference sequence). The CDR3 loop spans 17 amino acids. V lost 5 bases, J lost 5 bases, and 24 bases lay in between. In nucleotides, the CDR3 is TGTGCCAGCAGTCCCTACCAACGACAGGAAAATACGGAGACCCAGTACTTC. Its protein product is CASSPYQRQENTETQYF.

This clone was counted once. This rearrangement joins TRBV5-1 to TRBJ2-1, with D perhaps TRBD2 (6 bases). Per germline, CDR1 SGHRS and CDR2 YFSETQ. The V gene lost 7 bases and the J gene lost 2 bases, with 13 bases spanning the gap. The CDR3 length is 14 residues. The CDR3 loop is CASGGELAYNEQFF. CDR3 DNA sequence: TGCGCCAGCGGAGGGGAACTTGCCTACAATGAGCAGTTCTTC.

The chain joins TRBV27 to TRBJ2-7, with a weak D call TRBD1 (6 bases). V was pared by 9 bases and J by 5 bases, with 23 bases between. The germline CDR1 and CDR2 sequences are MNHEY and SMNVEV (reference sequence). The CDR3 is made up of 15 amino acids. The CDR3 DNA is TGTGCCAGACAGGGACGGGTAGGGGTGGTCCACGAGCAGTACTTC. Translation gives CARQGRVGVVHEQYF.

The gene calls are TRBV5-6 and TRBJ2-3; D is undetermined. V gave up 5 bases and J gave up 2 bases, with 6 bases separating them. This CDR3 has 12 amino acids. The germline V gene encodes CDR1 SGHDT and CDR2 YYEEEE. This chain's CDR3 is CASSFYTDTQYF. For the CDR3, the DNA is TGTGCCAGCAGTTTTTACACAGATACGCAGTATTTT. The complete variable domain, with remaining parts taken from reference TRBV5-6 and TRBJ2-3, reads DAGVTQSPTHLIKTRGQQVTLRCSPKSGHDTVSWYQQALGQGPQFIFQYYEEEERQRGNFPDRFSGHQFPNYSSELNVNALLLGDSALYLCASSFYTDTQYFGPGTRLTVL.

In its sample, this clone was seen a few times. This sequence joins TRBV6-1 and TRBJ2-1; 7 bases align to TRBD2. Germline V CDR1 and CDR2: MNHNS, SASEGT. Trimming at V came to 2 bases and at J to 9 bases, leaving 7 bases not matched to a gene. The CDR3 has 14 residues. CDR3 amino acids: CASSELAAGGEQFF. CDR3 sequence (DNA): TGTGCCAGCAGTGAACTAGCGGCTGGGGGTGAGCAGTTCTTC.

CDR3 sequence reads: CASSLDRGVLGQMNTEAFF. The CDR3 coding sequence is TGTGCCAGCAGCTTAGATCGGGGGGTCCTGGGCCAGATGAACACTGAAGCTTTCTTT. The chain has TRBV11-2 and TRBJ1-1, with D possibly being TRBD1 (5 bases). The V end was cut by 0 bases, the J end by 0 bases, with 20 bases between. Germline CDR1 is SGHAT and CDR2 is FQNNGV. This CDR3 has 19 residues.

The rearrangement uses TRBV3-1 (or the pseudogene TRBV3-2) and TRBJ1-6; possible D gene TRBD1, 5 bases. Trimming stripped 5 bases from V and 7 bases from J, with 15 bases between. Germline values: CDR1 LGHDT, CDR2 YNNKEL (reference sequence). This CDR3 region has 15 residues. CDR3 protein: CASSITGHLNSPLHF. CDR3 nucleotides: TGTGCCAGCAGCATCACAGGCCACTTGAATTCACCCCTCCACTTT.

This clone is a singleton in its sample. This chain links TRBV4-1 with TRBJ1-1; D might be TRBD1 (6 bases). This CDR3 is 15 amino acids long. The ends were cut back, 3 bases at V and 6 bases at J, with 17 bases in the middle. From germline, CDR1 is MGHRA and CDR2 YSYEKL. CDR3 coding DNA: TGCGCCAGCAGCCAGGTACCCGGACAGATATCTGAAGCTTTCTTT. This gives the protein CASSQVPGQISEAFF.

The V and J genes are TRBV7-2 and TRBJ1-6; D remains ambiguous. Germline CDR1 and CDR2: SGHTA and FQGNSA. The CDR3 consists of 14 residues. V was trimmed by 5 bases and J by 9 bases, leaving 14 bases between them. CDR3 loop: CASSPGSWVSPLHF. CDR3 nucleotides: TGTGCCAGCAGCCCAGGTTCTTGGGTTTCACCCCTCCACTTT.

The V and J genes are TRBV6-5 and TRBJ1-3; 7 nucleotides line up with TRBD1. This CDR3 is 14 amino acids long. Germline values: CDR1 MNHEY, CDR2 SVGAGI. The ends lost 5 bases at V and 0 bases at J; junction bases unmatched: 1. Here the CDR3 DNA reads TGTGCCAGCAGTCGGGACAGCTCTGGAAACACCATATATTTT. Residues: CASSRDSSGNTIYF.